These T cell receptor beta chains were read from a single sample in a study of control samples from healthy donors and cancer patients. Sequenced by immunoSEQ multiplex PCR; TCRdb stores in-frame clones only, minus some. The sample lists 50,000 or so clones; around 96% were seen once. The specimen was blood. The source is a woman between 18 and 30 years old in good health. The CDR3 runs from the conserved cysteine through the conserved F or W. Fields, in order: clone size, J gene, V gene, D gene, CDR3 protein, CDR3 DNA. The D gene is left open where the match is weak. Some rows mark clone size as missing; the rest say once, few, many or name a class of expanded clone.

abundance: NA
j_gene: TRBJ1-6
v_gene: TRBV7-9
d_gene: TRBD1
CDR3aa: CASSIRDRGNSPLHF
CDR3nt: TGTGCCAGCAGCATCCGGGACAGGGGTAATTCACCCCTCCACTTT

abundance: NA
j_gene: TRBJ2-2
v_gene: TRBV5-1
d_gene: NA
CDR3aa: CASSLWQGFTGELFF
CDR3nt: TGCGCCAGCAGCTTGTGGCAGGGATTCACCGGGGAGCTGTTTTTT

abundance: NA
j_gene: TRBJ2-2
v_gene: TRBV25-1
d_gene: TRBD2
CDR3aa: CASSEQRGAGELFF
CDR3nt: TGTGCCAGCAGTGAACAGCGGGGGGCCGGGGAGCTGTTTTTT

abundance: NA
j_gene: TRBJ2-1
v_gene: TRBV7-9
d_gene: TRBD2
CDR3aa: CASSSAGGRDEQFF
CDR3nt: TGTGCCAGCAGCTCCGCGGGGGGTAGGGATGAGCAGTTCTTC

abundance: NA
j_gene: TRBJ1-2
v_gene: TRBV7-9
d_gene: TRBD1
CDR3aa: CASSSSGQGNYYGYTF
CDR3nt: TGTGCCAGCAGCTCATCCGGACAGGGGAATTACTATGGCTACACCTTC

abundance: NA
j_gene: TRBJ2-7
v_gene: TRBV12-3/TRBV12-4
d_gene: NA
CDR3aa: CASSKRGGEQYF
CDR3nt: TGTGCCAGCAGTAAACGGGGTGGCGAGCAGTACTTC

abundance: NA
j_gene: TRBJ1-1
v_gene: TRBV14
d_gene: NA
CDR3aa: CASSQLGQGEAFF
CDR3nt: TGTGCCAGCAGCCAATTAGGTCAGGGTGAAGCTTTCTTT

abundance: NA
j_gene: TRBJ1-5
v_gene: TRBV19
d_gene: TRBD1
CDR3aa: CASSDLQGINQPQHF
CDR3nt: TGTGCCAGTAGTGATTTACAGGGGATAAATCAGCCCCAGCATTTT

abundance: NA
j_gene: TRBJ1-1
v_gene: TRBV5-1
d_gene: NA
CDR3aa: CASSLGLGRNTEAFF
CDR3nt: TGCGCCAGCAGCTTGGGCCTGGGTAGGAACACTGAAGCTTTCTTT

abundance: NA
j_gene: TRBJ1-1
v_gene: TRBV19
d_gene: NA
CDR3aa: CASSLQGNTEAFF
CDR3nt: TGTGCCAGTAGCCTCCAGGGGAACACTGAAGCTTTCTTT

abundance: once
j_gene: TRBJ1-6
v_gene: TRBV7-8
d_gene: NA
CDR3aa: CASSLSGAEAYNSPLHF
CDR3nt: TGTGCCAGCAGCTTATCGGGGGCAGAAGCCTATAATTCACCCCTCCACTTT

abundance: NA
j_gene: TRBJ2-7
v_gene: TRBV10-2
d_gene: TRBD2
CDR3aa: CASKGRGYEQYF
CDR3nt: TGCGCCAGCAAGGGGAGGGGCTACGAGCAGTACTTC

abundance: NA
j_gene: TRBJ1-1
v_gene: TRBV19
d_gene: TRBD1
CDR3aa: CASSPDRGVMNTEAFF
CDR3nt: TGTGCCAGTAGCCCGGACAGGGGAGTCATGAACACTGAAGCTTTCTTT

abundance: NA
j_gene: TRBJ1-2
v_gene: TRBV21-1
d_gene: NA
CDR3aa: CASSRPVGGIQNGYTF
CDR3nt: TGTGCCAGCAGCAGGCCTGTGGGGGGGATTCAAAATGGCTACACCTTC

abundance: NA
j_gene: TRBJ1-2
v_gene: TRBV12-3/TRBV12-4
d_gene: NA
CDR3aa: CASSFGSNYGYTF
CDR3nt: TGTGCCAGCAGTTTTGGATCAAACTATGGCTACACCTTC

abundance: once
j_gene: TRBJ1-2
v_gene: TRBV5-1
d_gene: TRBD1
CDR3aa: CASSLGGTANYGYTF
CDR3nt: TGCGCCAGCAGCTTGGGGGGGACAGCTAACTATGGCTACACCTTC

abundance: NA
j_gene: TRBJ2-7
v_gene: TRBV21-1
d_gene: NA
CDR3aa: CASSKGSGGNEQYF
CDR3nt: TGTGCCAGCAGCAAGGGTAGCGGGGGGAACGAGCAGTACTTC

abundance: NA
j_gene: TRBJ1-2
v_gene: TRBV6-6
d_gene: TRBD1
CDR3aa: CASSYQDTGGGYTF
CDR3nt: TGTGCCAGCAGTTATCAAGATACAGGGGGTGGCTACACCTTC

abundance: NA
j_gene: TRBJ1-4
v_gene: TRBV7-6
d_gene: NA
CDR3aa: CASSLGNGGVEKLFF
CDR3nt: TGTGCCAGCAGCTTAGGGAACGGAGGAGTTGAAAAACTGTTTTTT

abundance: NA
j_gene: TRBJ1-2
v_gene: TRBV30
d_gene: NA
CDR3aa: CACNSGAQGYTF
CDR3nt: TGTGCCTGTAATTCGGGGGCGCAAGGCTACACCTTC

abundance: NA
j_gene: TRBJ2-5
v_gene: TRBV29-1
d_gene: NA
CDR3aa: CSVKTGNQETQYF
CDR3nt: TGCAGCGTTAAAACCGGGAACCAAGAGACCCAGTACTTC

abundance: NA
j_gene: TRBJ1-2
v_gene: TRBV2
d_gene: NA
CDR3aa: CASSASGGSNQGYTF
CDR3nt: TGTGCCAGCAGTGCGAGTGGGGGATCCAATCAGGGCTACACCTTC

abundance: NA
j_gene: TRBJ2-1
v_gene: TRBV5-1
d_gene: NA
CDR3aa: CASSLAGPTYNEQFF
CDR3nt: TGCGCCAGCAGCTTGGCGGGACCAACCTACAATGAGCAGTTCTTC

abundance: NA
j_gene: TRBJ1-1
v_gene: TRBV7-2
d_gene: NA
CDR3aa: CASSFLIQENTEAFF
CDR3nt: TGTGCCAGCAGCTTTCTTATACAGGAGAACACTGAAGCTTTCTTT

abundance: once
j_gene: TRBJ1-1
v_gene: TRBV6-5
d_gene: NA
CDR3aa: CASSRGRITEAFF
CDR3nt: TGTGCCAGCAGTAGGGGCCGGATCACTGAAGCTTTCTTT

abundance: NA
j_gene: TRBJ1-6
v_gene: TRBV7-2
d_gene: NA
CDR3aa: CASSFRVRGNSPLHF
CDR3nt: TGTGCCAGCAGCTTCAGGGTGCGCGGGAATTCACCCCTCCACTTT

abundance: NA
j_gene: TRBJ2-2
v_gene: TRBV6-5
d_gene: NA
CDR3aa: CASTGVFWNTGELFF
CDR3nt: TGTGCCAGCACAGGGGTCTTTTGGAACACCGGGGAGCTGTTTTTT

abundance: NA
j_gene: TRBJ1-5
v_gene: TRBV5-4
d_gene: NA
CDR3aa: CASSLRSGPYHSNQPQHF
CDR3nt: TGTGCCAGCAGCTTACGATCGGGGCCTTACCATAGCAATCAGCCCCAGCATTTT

abundance: NA
j_gene: TRBJ2-1
v_gene: TRBV18
d_gene: TRBD1
CDR3aa: CAARPGTGGLEQFF
CDR3nt: TGTGCCGCCAGACCCGGGACAGGGGGACTTGAGCAGTTCTTC

abundance: NA
j_gene: TRBJ2-7
v_gene: TRBV3-1/TRBV3-2
d_gene: NA
CDR3aa: CASSSLGSYEQYF
CDR3nt: TGTGCCAGCAGCTCCCTGGGGTCCTACGAGCAGTACTTC

abundance: NA
j_gene: TRBJ2-1
v_gene: TRBV9
d_gene: NA
CDR3aa: CASSEQGASSYNEQFF
CDR3nt: TGTGCCAGCAGCGAACAGGGAGCGAGCTCCTACAATGAGCAGTTCTTC

abundance: once
j_gene: TRBJ1-2
v_gene: TRBV12-5
d_gene: NA
CDR3aa: CASGLEPGPYGYTF
CDR3nt: TGTGCTAGTGGCCTAGAACCGGGACCCTATGGCTACACCTTC

abundance: NA
j_gene: TRBJ1-3
v_gene: TRBV7-9
d_gene: NA
CDR3aa: CASSLEGSGNTIYF
CDR3nt: TGTGCCAGCAGCTTGGAGGGCTCTGGAAACACCATATATTTT

abundance: NA
j_gene: TRBJ1-1
v_gene: TRBV18
d_gene: NA
CDR3aa: CASSPRSSKTEAFF
CDR3nt: TGTGCCAGCTCACCACGCAGCTCAAAGACTGAAGCTTTCTTT

abundance: NA
j_gene: TRBJ1-5
v_gene: TRBV6-6
d_gene: NA
CDR3aa: CASSYSGGDQPQHF
CDR3nt: TGTGCCAGCAGTTACTCAGGGGGAGATCAGCCCCAGCATTTT

abundance: NA
j_gene: TRBJ1-4
v_gene: TRBV27
d_gene: NA
CDR3aa: CATRRDHALFF
CDR3nt: TGTGCCACCCGAAGAGACCATGCACTGTTTTTT

abundance: NA
j_gene: TRBJ2-1
v_gene: TRBV30
d_gene: TRBD2
CDR3aa: CAWSRLAEFF
CDR3nt: TGTGCCTGGTCAAGACTAGCGGAGTTCTTC

abundance: NA
j_gene: TRBJ2-4
v_gene: TRBV19
d_gene: NA
CDR3aa: CATTPGGLAKNIQYF
CDR3nt: TGTGCCACCACCCCGGGTGGACTAGCCAAAAACATTCAGTACTTC

abundance: NA
j_gene: TRBJ2-7
v_gene: TRBV21-1
d_gene: NA
CDR3aa: CASSKDLRDEQYF
CDR3nt: TGTGCCAGCAGCAAAGATCTTAGAGACGAGCAGTACTTC

abundance: NA
j_gene: TRBJ2-7
v_gene: TRBV5-6
d_gene: TRBD2
CDR3aa: CASSLRRGSSYEQYF
CDR3nt: TGTGCCAGCAGCTTGCGTCGCGGGAGCTCCTACGAGCAGTACTTC

abundance: NA
j_gene: TRBJ2-5
v_gene: TRBV20-1
d_gene: TRBD2
CDR3aa: CSASPAGGRGETQYF
CDR3nt: TGCAGTGCTAGTCCAGCGGGGGGCCGGGGGGAGACCCAGTACTTC

abundance: once
j_gene: TRBJ1-6
v_gene: TRBV18
d_gene: TRBD1
CDR3aa: CASSPQFPGQGRTYNSPLHF
CDR3nt: TGTGCCAGCTCACCACAGTTCCCGGGACAGGGCCGTACCTATAATTCACCCCTCCACTTT

abundance: NA
j_gene: TRBJ1-4
v_gene: TRBV9
d_gene: NA
CDR3aa: CASKGTQDEKLFF
CDR3nt: TGTGCCAGCAAAGGAACCCAGGATGAAAAACTGTTTTTT

abundance: NA
j_gene: TRBJ1-1
v_gene: TRBV19
d_gene: NA
CDR3aa: CASSDLGTGGSTEAFF
CDR3nt: TGTGCCAGTAGTGACTTGGGCACGGGAGGTAGCACTGAAGCTTTCTTT

abundance: NA
j_gene: TRBJ2-7
v_gene: TRBV19
d_gene: TRBD1
CDR3aa: CASSIMGTGKYEQYF
CDR3nt: TGTGCCAGTAGTATAATGGGGACAGGGAAATACGAGCAGTACTTC

abundance: NA
j_gene: TRBJ2-4
v_gene: TRBV15
d_gene: NA
CDR3aa: CATRDVAGGLAKNIQYF
CDR3nt: TGTGCCACCAGAGATGTAGCTGGGGGACTAGCCAAAAACATTCAGTACTTC

abundance: medium-sized
j_gene: TRBJ1-2
v_gene: TRBV3-1/TRBV3-2
d_gene: NA
CDR3aa: CASSPIGAQTIYGYTF
CDR3nt: TGTGCCAGCAGCCCGATAGGGGCTCAAACGATCTATGGCTACACCTTC

abundance: NA
j_gene: TRBJ1-2
v_gene: TRBV6-5
d_gene: TRBD1
CDR3aa: CASGKGTGKNYGYTF
CDR3nt: TGTGCCAGCGGGAAAGGGACAGGGAAGAACTATGGCTACACCTTC

abundance: NA
j_gene: TRBJ1-5
v_gene: TRBV19
d_gene: TRBD1
CDR3aa: CASRRGQGNFNQPQHF
CDR3nt: TGTGCCAGTAGAAGGGGACAGGGGAATTTCAATCAGCCCCAGCATTTT

abundance: NA
j_gene: TRBJ1-3
v_gene: TRBV7-2
d_gene: NA
CDR3aa: CASYTGFTGNTIYF
CDR3nt: TGTGCCAGCTATACAGGGTTTACCGGAAACACCATATATTTT

abundance: NA
j_gene: TRBJ1-4
v_gene: TRBV30
d_gene: NA
CDR3aa: CAWRDRGEKLFF
CDR3nt: TGTGCCTGGAGAGATAGGGGGGAAAAACTGTTTTTT